These 22 T cell receptor beta chains were sequenced from one sample in a study of radiation and T cells in renal cell carcinoma. Time point here: baseline pretreatment blood. The treatment is: 15 Gy SBRT to primary tumor, nephrectomy 4 weeks later. Only in-frame clones appear in the TCRdb table, and some are missing; sequencing was by immunoSEQ multiplex PCR. The sample has about 130,000 clones; more than 70% are singletons. Source: blood, taken from a patient whose treatment included radiotherapy and nephrectomy. All receptors derive from a woman aged 45-59 years with renal cell carcinoma.

The rearrangement links TRBV9 to TRBJ1-2; TRBD1 matches at 7 bases. CDR3 length: 16 residues. Germline CDR1 reads SGDLS; CDR2 reads YYNGEE. The V segment lost 4 bases and the J segment 1 base; nucleotides outside the gene matches: 10. CDR3 residues: CASSPNRDRLNYGYTF. The CDR3 DNA reads TGTGCCAGCAGCCCAAACCGGGACAGACTTAACTATGGCTACACCTTC.

This sequence joins TRBV19 and TRBJ1-6, with 10 bases identical to TRBD1. The V gene's germline CDR1 is LNHDA and CDR2 SQIVND (reference sequence). The V segment lost 6 bases and the J segment 10 bases; nucleotides outside the gene matches: 6. CDR3 length: 14 amino acids. This CDR3 is CASRSRDRGSPLHF. For the CDR3, the DNA is TGTGCCAGTAGGTCGAGGGACAGGGGATCACCCCTCCACTTT.

The chain joins TRBV7-9 to TRBJ2-7, with 11 bases identical to TRBD1. The CDR3 has 15 residues. V lost 4 bases, J lost 6 bases, and 8 bases stayed unmatched. Germline CDR1 reads SEHNR; CDR2 reads FQNEAQ (reference sequence). CDR3 in amino acids: CASSSPGTGGSEQYF. The CDR3 DNA reads as TGTGCCAGCAGCTCCCCCGGGACAGGGGGTAGCGAGCAGTACTTC.

The table lists this clone with a few counts. This chain uses TRBV9 with TRBJ1-1, with 7 bases that match TRBD1. From germline, CDR1 is SGDLS and CDR2 YYNGEE. The CDR3 has 15 residues. Trimming cost V 4 bases and J 0 bases; bases outside gene matches: 6. CDR3 residues: CASSTGTVLNTEAFF. Written as DNA, the CDR3 is TGTGCCAGCAGCACAGGGACAGTCCTGAACACTGAAGCTTTCTTT.

Concerning this clone itself: An end of the junction differs from the germline gene, which may be a read error. The J gene is TRBJ2-5, the V gene TRBV7-7; TRBD2 aligns across 9 bases. The CDR3 loop spans 15 amino acids. Germline assignment: CDR1 SSHAT and CDR2 FNYEAQ (reference sequence). The CDR3 DNA is TGTGCTAGCAGTTCTTTAGCGGGGGTTGGGGAGACCCAGTACTTC. As protein: CASSSLAGVGETQYF.

This clone was seen a single time. The V and J genes are TRBV4-1 and TRBJ1-2, with D possibly being TRBD1 (6 bases). The germline V gene has CDR1 MGHRA and CDR2 YSYEKL. Trimming took 1 base from V and 6 from J, leaving 12 bases between them. This CDR3 is built from 14 residues. The CDR3 loop is CASSQGGAGDGYTF. Here the CDR3 DNA reads TGCGCCAGCAGCCAAGGAGGGGCAGGGGATGGCTACACCTTC.

Only one count was recorded for this clone. The chain employs TRBV6-4 and TRBJ1-1; D perhaps matches TRBD1 (6 bases). The germline V gene encodes CDR1 MRHNA and CDR2 SNTAGT. The V end was cut by 3 bases, the J end by 5 bases, with 10 bases between. The CDR3 sequence is 13 residues long. In DNA form, the CDR3 reads TGTGCCAGCAGTGAACAGGGCGGAACTGAAGCTTTCTTT. Protein sequence: CASSEQGGTEAFF.

This chain connects TRBV10-3 to TRBJ2-3, with TRBD2 as a possible D gene (6 bases). The CDR3 totals 14 residues. CDR1 and CDR2 (germline): ENHRY, SYGVKD. V lost 6 bases, J lost 4 bases, and 14 bases lay in between. Here the CDR3 reads CAISGSEGSDTQYF. As DNA, the CDR3 is TGTGCCATCAGCGGTTCGGAGGGGTCAGATACGCAGTATTTT.

The chain employs TRBV19 and TRBJ2-3, with 7 bases aligning to TRBD1. Germline V gene data show CDR1 as LNHDA and CDR2 as SQIVND (reference sequence). Trimming at V came to 9 bases and at J to 7 bases, leaving 4 bases not matched to a gene. The CDR3 runs to 11 residues. CDR3 amino acids: CASEQGYTQYF. The DNA for the CDR3 is TGTGCCAGCGAACAGGGGTATACGCAGTATTTT.

V is TRBV2 and J is TRBJ1-1; tentative D call: TRBD1 (6 bases). V lost 7 bases, J lost 0 bases, and 12 bases lay in between. The CDR3 contains 14 residues. Germline V gives CDR1 SNHLY, CDR2 FYNNEI. CDR3 in amino acids: CASTLGGMNTEAFF. The CDR3 DNA sequence: TGTGCCAGCACCCTTGGGGGCATGAACACTGAAGCTTTCTTT.

The chain uses TRBV18 and TRBJ1-2; the D is unclear. CDR3 length equals 13 residues. CDR1 is KGHSH and CDR2 is LQKENI in the germline V gene. The germline V and J ends were trimmed by 2 bases and 8 bases, with 12 bases remaining between them. This chain's CDR3 is CASSPDIVGGYTF. The CDR3 region has the DNA TGTGCCAGCTCACCAGATATTGTTGGGGGCTACACCTTC.

This clone was recorded only once. The chain employs TRBV5-1 and TRBJ1-5; a possible D gene is TRBD1 (6 bases). Germline values: CDR1 SGHRS, CDR2 YFSETQ. Trimming pared 4 bases from V and 5 bases from J, leaving 16 bases between. This CDR3 spans 15 amino acids. The CDR3 here is CASSQTGGEYQPQHF. The CDR3 DNA reads TGCGCCAGCAGCCAGACAGGAGGGGAATATCAGCCCCAGCATTTT.

The V gene is TRBV12-5, the J gene TRBJ2-3, with D unclear. Germline CDR1 LGHNT, CDR2 FRNRAP. V was clipped by 7 bases and J by 5 bases, with 10 bases between them. The CDR3 runs 12 residues. The CDR3 here is CASAQIGDTQYF. In DNA form, the CDR3 reads TGTGCTAGTGCCCAAATAGGAGATACGCAGTATTTT.

This CDR3 reads CASSYRGAPLHF. The CDR3 region has the DNA TGTGCCAGCAGTTACAGGGGCGCACCCCTCCACTTT. This chain links TRBV6-6 with TRBJ1-6; a possible D gene is TRBD1 (5 bases). The germline gives CDR1 MNHNY, CDR2 SVGAGI (reference sequence). The CDR3 is 12 residues long. Between the trimmed V and J ends, which lost 2 bases and 11 bases, there was a span of 7 bases.

As for this clone: Other DNA sequences in this sample translate to the same CDR3. V gene TRBV6-5 combines with J gene TRBJ1-5; no clear D gene. V was trimmed by 2 bases and J by 4 bases, leaving 9 bases between them. This CDR3 is 14 amino acids long. CDR1 and CDR2 from the germline V gene are MNHEY and SVGAGI. The DNA for the CDR3 is TGTGCCAGCAGTTACCGCAAGGGAAATCAGCCCCAGCATTTT. This translates into CASSYRKGNQPQHF.

This chain uses TRBV5-1 with TRBJ1-2; D remains ambiguous. V was trimmed by 0 bases and J by 7 bases, leaving 7 bases between them. Germline CDR1 is SGHRS and CDR2 is YFSETQ. This CDR3 contains 12 residues. CDR3 loop: CASSLDVGGYTF. The CDR3 DNA follows: TGCGCCAGCAGCTTGGATGTCGGTGGCTACACCTTC.

The genes are TRBV12-5 and TRBJ1-3; D may be TRBD1 (6 bases). This CDR3 has 14 residues. The germline V gene encodes CDR1 LGHNT and CDR2 FRNRAP. Trimming pared 2 bases from V and 4 bases from J, leaving 9 bases between. The DNA of the CDR3 is TGTGCTAGTGGTTTGTCAGGGGAAGGAAACACCATATATTTT. It codes for CASGLSGEGNTIYF. The full variable domain, rest sourced from reference TRBV12-5 and TRBJ1-3, is DARVTQTPRHKVTEMGQEVTMRCQPILGHNTVFWYRQTMMQGLELLAYFRNRAPLDDSGMPKDRFSAEMPDATLATLKIQPSEPRDSAVYFCASGLSGEGNTIYFGEGSWLTVV.

This sequence joins TRBV19 and TRBJ2-7, with 8 bases that match TRBD1. V shed 5 bases, J shed 0 bases, and the junction held 6 bases outside the gene matches. CDR3 length: 15 amino acids. Germline-derived CDR1 and CDR2 are LNHDA and SQIVND (reference sequence). The CDR3: CASSDRDRLSYEQYF. The CDR3, as DNA: TGTGCCAGTAGTGACCGGGACAGGCTCTCCTACGAGCAGTACTTC.

The chain joins TRBV5-3 to TRBJ2-5; D is ambiguous. TRBV5-3 is recorded as an ORF, its role being uncertain. Trimming left V 9 bases short and J 4 bases short, with 13 bases between. CDR3 length equals 12 residues. CDR3 sequence: CATLNLGETQYF. For the CDR3, the DNA is TGTGCCACACTAAATTTAGGAGAGACCCAGTACTTC.

The genes are TRBV6-1 and TRBJ2-5; maybe TRBD2 (6 bases). CDR1 and CDR2 from the germline V gene are MNHNS and SASEGT. This CDR3 comprises 13 residues. Trimming took 4 bases from V and 4 from J, leaving 10 bases between them. DNA of the CDR3: TGTGCCAGCAGTGGGACTACCTCAGAGACCCAGTACTTC. This gives the protein CASSGTTSETQYF.

The chain is built from TRBV19 and TRBJ1-1; the D gene is possibly TRBD1 (6 bases). Germline CDR1 is LNHDA and CDR2 is SQIVND (reference sequence). The CDR3 runs 16 residues. V lost 7 bases and J lost 3, with 21 bases in between. CDR3 residues: CASKQGSILADTEAFF. The CDR3 DNA is TGTGCCAGTAAGCAGGGGTCGATTCTAGCGGACACTGAAGCTTTCTTT.

V gene TRBV7-8 combines with J gene TRBJ1-4; 11 bases are shared with TRBD1. After removal of 5 bases from V and 5 bases from J, the junction contained 7 bases not matched to a gene. The CDR3 runs 16 residues. Germline V CDR1 and CDR2: SGHVS, FQNEAQ. The CDR3 DNA follows: TGTGCCAGCAGCCCAATGGGGACAGGGGGAAATGAAAAACTGTTTTTT. It specifies CASSPMGTGGNEKLFF.